This entry features one TCR beta chain sequence. The data were taken from a study of patients and donors after allogeneic stem cell transplantation. Germline-derived CDR1 and CDR2 are SGHTA and FQGTGA. The length of the CDR3 is 14 residues. Trimming at V came to 5 bases and at J to 8 bases, leaving 11 bases not matched to a gene. Via MiXCR, TCRdb re-called the RT-PCR reads, giving one row per CDR3 protein. In the table there are 2,000 or so distinct CDR3 sequences, approximately 1.5% of which are singletons. The sample comprised blood, either unsorted or a sorted T cell fraction (not recorded which). This chain joins TRBV7-3 and TRBJ1-1, with 7 nucleotides matching TRBD1. The clonotype was recovered from a human donor who was either an allogeneic HSCT recipient or a stem cell or donor lymphocyte infusion donor (not recorded which). It is not recorded whose cells these are; they may come from a transplant donor. CDR3 sequence: CASSLGGGDREAFF. CDR3 in DNA: TGTGCCAGCAGCCTAGGGGGCGGGGATCGAGAAGCTTTCTTT.